The clone carrying this T cell receptor beta chain has a count of ten or more. Its antigen is undetermined. These data are taken from a study of T-cell memory formation after mild COVID-19. Study-wide points: Researchers found some responding clones in pre-infection memory, a sign that cross-reactive memory joined. Clones that contracted from day 15 to 85 had balanced CD4/CD8; later expanders were CD4+ biased.

In TCRdb, the 5' RACE reads were re-called with MiXCR into one record per CDR3 protein. Of some 150,000 distinct CDR3 sequences listed, roughly 13% were seen once; the top ten hold about 30%. Germline-derived CDR1 and CDR2 are SGHRS and YFSETQ. CDR3 length: 16 residues. The ends lost 1 base at V and 3 bases at J; junction bases unmatched: 9. Sequencing was carried out using PBMCs or a T cell subset sorted from them (not recorded which). The receptor comes from an adult woman who had mild COVID-19 (a few samples of this study predate the infection). Cell type and time point are not known. The chain is built from TRBV5-1 and TRBJ2-7, with 8 bases matching TRBD1. The CDR3 here is CASSLQGQGRGYEQYF. CDR3 nucleotide sequence: TGCGCCAGCAGCTTGCAAGGACAGGGCCGAGGCTACGAGCAGTACTTC.